The 8 T cell receptor beta chains presented below share a single source sample, sequenced in a study of response to subunit inactivated influenza vaccine. One entry per CDR3 protein, called by TCRdb with MiXCR from the RT-PCR reads. Here the sample spans approximately 520,000 distinct CDR3 sequences, 25% being singletons. This specimen consisted of CD4+ T cells sorted from PBMCs, obtained less than 6 days after vaccination. These receptors all stem from a man in his fifties who received an inactivated influenza vaccine.

In its sample, this clonotype was seen a few times. The chain's CDR3 is CSEGLAGGRGDTQYF. CDR3 coding DNA: TGCAGCGAGGGACTAGCGGGAGGGCGTGGAGATACGCAGTATTTT. This chain connects TRBV29-1 to TRBJ2-3; 16 bases fit TRBD2. The CDR3 sequence is 15 residues long. Trimming at V came to 7 bases and at J to 5 bases, leaving 6 bases not matched to a gene. The germline gives CDR1 SQVTM, CDR2 ANQGSEA.

The CDR3 nucleotides are TGTGCTAGTGGTTTGGGGGCAGCTAACCTACAAGAGACCCAGTACTTC. It is translated as CASGLGAANLQETQYF. V is TRBV12-5 and J is TRBJ2-5; D remains unclear. Trimming shortened V by 1 base and J by 2 bases, and 14 bases separated the two germline ends. From germline, CDR1 is LGHNT and CDR2 FRNRAP. The CDR3 extends over 16 amino acids.

This clonotype was observed a few times. The genes are TRBV20-1 and TRBJ1-1; unclear D gene. CDR3 length: 14 residues. V shed 0 bases and J shed 0 bases, with 8 bases lying between them. Germline V gene sequence: CDR1 DFQATT, CDR2 SNEGSKA (reference sequence). CDR3 DNA sequence: TGCAGTGCTAGAGATTTACTAATGAACACTGAAGCTTTCTTT. It encodes CSARDLLMNTEAFF.

The V gene is TRBV12-3 or TRBV12-4, the J gene TRBJ2-1; no clear D. The CDR3 has 16 amino acids. The V gene lost 2 bases and the J gene lost 3 bases, with 14 bases spanning the gap. The CDR3 DNA reads TGTGCCAGCAGTTTACGTGGAGCGACCTACTACAATGAGCAGTTCTTC. It codes for CASSLRGATYYNEQFF.

The rearrangement uses TRBV20-1 and TRBJ1-1; possible D gene TRBD1, 6 bases. V lost 6 bases, J lost 6 bases, and 17 bases lay in between. The CDR3 extends over 13 amino acids. Germline loops: CDR1 DFQATT, CDR2 SNEGSKA (reference sequence). CDR3 protein: CSAVQTGPPEAFF. The CDR3 DNA reads TGCAGTGCCGTACAGACAGGCCCCCCTGAAGCTTTCTTT.

The chain is built from TRBV7-2 and TRBJ2-7; 9 bases agree with TRBD2. There are 15 residues in the CDR3. Trimming took 1 base from V and 0 from J; bases not matched to a gene: 1. Germline V CDR1 and CDR2: SGHTA, FQGNSA. The DNA for the CDR3 is TGTGCCAGCAGCTTAGGGACTAGCGTCTCCTACGAGCAGTACTTC. It is translated as CASSLGTSVSYEQYF.

This chain joins TRBV4-1 and TRBJ2-1; 13 bases align to TRBD2. CDR3 length: 16 amino acids. Looked up from germline, CDR1 is MGHRA and CDR2 is YSYEKL. V trimming: 2 bases; J trimming: 5 bases; junction bases outside the gene matches: 3. The CDR3 reads CASSQTLAGGHNEQFF. The CDR3 DNA follows: TGCGCCAGCAGCCAAACACTAGCGGGGGGGCACAATGAGCAGTTCTTC.

The sample holds a few counts of this clonotype. The chain links TRBV29-1 to TRBJ2-1, with 7 nucleotides matching TRBD2. The CDR3 runs to 16 residues. Germline trimming cut 5 bases from V and 6 bases from J; bases unmatched to any gene: 16. From germline, CDR1 is SQVTM and CDR2 ANQGSEA. CDR3 protein: CSVPGGSLGVSNEQFF. Here the CDR3 DNA reads TGCAGCGTTCCCGGCGGGAGTCTCGGTGTGAGCAATGAGCAGTTCTTC.